The sequence of this T cell receptor beta chain was determined in a study of T cells in Graves' hyperthyroidism and ophthalmopathy. Study-level results: Most expanded thyroid clonotypes above 0.001 recurred in blood. A model of 13 V-J features distinguished ophthalmopathy from stable hyperthyroidism.

This clonotype has ten or more counts. Its antigen is not identified. At one boundary the junction diverges from the germline segment, which might be a read error. Patients showing uncontrolled infection, other autoimmune disease, pregnancy or lactation were ineligible. Germline-derived CDR1 and CDR2 are SGHTA and FQGNSA. This CDR3 comprises 17 residues. Amplification of TCR beta CDR3 regions used RNA as the template. Using the HTBI primer set, a first-round RT-PCR was run on the TCR CDR3. One entry per CDR3 protein, called by TCRdb with MiXCR from the multiplex PCR reads. The data hold approximately 600,000 distinct CDR3 sequences, with 16% observed a single time.

Source material: blood. The chain uses TRBV7-2 and TRBJ2-7, with 9 positions matching TRBD2. The TCR originated in a woman younger than 45 with Graves' hyperthyroidism. CDR3 in DNA: TGTGCCAGCAGTTTAGGCGTGCGGGGGGGGACACTAGACGAGCAGTACTTC. Its protein is CASSLGVRGGTLDEQYF.